This TCR beta chain is drawn from a study of CD8 T cells in Susac syndrome. Per the germline V gene, CDR1 is SGHRS and CDR2 is YFSETQ. The CDR3 is 13 amino acids. V was shortened by 0 bases and J by 6 bases, with 7 bases between the two germline ends. This clonotype showed up just once. Reverse transcription of about 0.5 to 1 ug RNA was carried out with random hexamers. TCRdb re-derived calls from the immunoSEQ multiplex PCR reads in MiXCR, one entry per CDR3 protein. Counted here are some 140,000 distinct CDR3 sequences, around 93% occurring once; the ten biggest clones make up approximately 0.17%. The V call is TRBV5-1, the J call TRBJ2-1; unclear D gene. Input material: CD8+ T cells from PBMCs. The TCR was taken from a human donor with Susac syndrome. The CDR3 sequence: CASSLDGSNEQFF. In DNA form, the CDR3 reads TGCGCCAGCAGCTTGGATGGATCCAATGAGCAGTTCTTC.